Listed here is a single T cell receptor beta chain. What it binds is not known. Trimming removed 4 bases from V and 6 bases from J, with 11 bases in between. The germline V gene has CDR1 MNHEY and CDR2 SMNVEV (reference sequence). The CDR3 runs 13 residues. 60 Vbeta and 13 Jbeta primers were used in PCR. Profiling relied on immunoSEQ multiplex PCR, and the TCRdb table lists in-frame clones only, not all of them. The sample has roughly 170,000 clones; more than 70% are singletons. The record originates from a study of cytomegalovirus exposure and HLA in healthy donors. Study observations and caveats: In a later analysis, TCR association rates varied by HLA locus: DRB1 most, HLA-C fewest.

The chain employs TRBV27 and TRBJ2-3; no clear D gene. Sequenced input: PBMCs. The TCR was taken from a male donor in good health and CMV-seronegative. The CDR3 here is CASSYSSSDTQYF. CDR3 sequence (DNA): TGTGCCAGCAGTTACTCATCTTCGGATACGCAGTATTTT.